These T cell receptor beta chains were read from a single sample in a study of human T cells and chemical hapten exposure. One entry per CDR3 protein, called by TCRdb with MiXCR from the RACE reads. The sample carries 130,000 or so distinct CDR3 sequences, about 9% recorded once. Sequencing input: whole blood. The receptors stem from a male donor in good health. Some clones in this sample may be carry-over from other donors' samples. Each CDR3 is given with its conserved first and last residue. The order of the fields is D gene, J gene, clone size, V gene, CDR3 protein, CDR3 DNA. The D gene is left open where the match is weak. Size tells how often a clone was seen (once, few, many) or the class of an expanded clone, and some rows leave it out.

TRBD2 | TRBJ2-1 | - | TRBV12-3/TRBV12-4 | CASSFRGEAQNEQFF | TGTGCCAGCAGTTTCCGGGGGGAGGCCCAAAATGAGCAGTTCTTC
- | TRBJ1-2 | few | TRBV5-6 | CASRATGVSYGYTF | TGTGCCAGCAGGGCGACAGGAGTTTCCTATGGCTACACCTTC
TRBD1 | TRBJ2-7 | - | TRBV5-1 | CASSRTGEAGEQYF | TGCGCCAGCAGCAGGACAGGGGAGGCGGGCGAGCAGTACTTC
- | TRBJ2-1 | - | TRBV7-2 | CASSLRALNNEQFF | TGTGCCAGCAGCTTACGGGCCTTAAACAATGAGCAGTTCTTC
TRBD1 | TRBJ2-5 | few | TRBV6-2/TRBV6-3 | CASSYSSQGLGETQYF | TGTGCCAGCAGTTACTCTTCACAGGGGCTCGGAGAGACCCAGTACTTC
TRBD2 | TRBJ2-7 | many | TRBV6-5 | CASSKTSGRTAEQYF | TGTGCCAGCAGTAAGACTAGCGGGAGGACGGCCGAGCAGTACTTC
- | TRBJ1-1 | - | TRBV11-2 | CASSFSPPTLNTEAFF | TGTGCCAGCAGCTTCAGCCCCCCGACACTTAACACTGAAGCTTTCTTT
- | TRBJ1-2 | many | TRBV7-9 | CASTKSGLGYGYTF | TGTGCCAGCACCAAATCAGGGCTTGGGTACGGCTACACCTTC
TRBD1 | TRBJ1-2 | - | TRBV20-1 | CSARDSRQGDYGYTF | TGCAGTGCTAGAGATTCGCGACAGGGTGACTATGGCTACACCTTC
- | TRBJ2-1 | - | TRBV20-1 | CSARAAGGLGGSYNEQFF | TGCAGTGCTAGAGCAGCGGGTGGTTTGGGGGGATCCTACAATGAGCAGTTCTTC
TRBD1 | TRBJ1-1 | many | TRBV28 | CASNGNRGNTEAFF | TGTGCCTCCAACGGGAACAGGGGGAACACTGAAGCTTTCTTT
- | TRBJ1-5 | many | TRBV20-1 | CSARGGDSNQPQHF | TGCAGTGCTAGAGGGGGGGATAGCAATCAGCCCCAGCATTTT
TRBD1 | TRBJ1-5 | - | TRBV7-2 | CASSQGQGPNQPQHF | TGTGCCAGCAGCCAGGGACAGGGACCTAATCAGCCCCAGCATTTT
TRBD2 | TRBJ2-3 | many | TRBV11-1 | CASGSGRAPDTQYF | TGTGCCAGCGGGAGCGGGAGGGCCCCAGATACGCAGTATTTT
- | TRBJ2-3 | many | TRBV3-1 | CASSQGPGTSTDTQYF | TGTGCCAGCAGCCAAGGCCCGGGAACTAGCACAGATACGCAGTATTTT
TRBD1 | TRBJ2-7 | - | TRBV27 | CASGDSSYEQYF | TGTGCCAGCGGGGACAGCTCCTACGAGCAGTACTTC
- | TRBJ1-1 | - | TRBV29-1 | CSVGDAGNTEAFF | TGCAGCGTTGGGGACGCCGGGAACACTGAAGCTTTCTTT
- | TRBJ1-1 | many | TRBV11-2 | CASSGRQDTEAFF | TGTGCCAGCAGCGGCCGACAGGACACTGAAGCTTTCTTT
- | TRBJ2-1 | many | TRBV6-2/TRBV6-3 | CASSYLETRGNEQFF | TGTGCCAGCAGTTACTTGGAAACTAGGGGCAATGAGCAGTTCTTC